Listed here are 23 T cell receptor beta chains from one sample, sequenced in a study of cytomegalovirus exposure and HLA in healthy donors. PCR involved 60 Vbeta and 13 Jbeta primers. Sequencing used immunoSEQ multiplex PCR; TCRdb keeps in-frame clones, though not all of them. In the table there are 110,000 to 150,000 clones, roughly 78% of which are singletons. The material sequenced was PBMCs. Receptor source: a female donor in good health and CMV-seronegative.

This clone was counted between two and nine times. The chain uses TRBV28 and TRBJ1-4; the D is unclear. The CDR3 length is 17 residues. Germline V CDR1 and CDR2: MDHEN, SYDVKM. V lost 1 base and J 0 bases, leaving 12 bases between the germline ends. CDR3 sequence (DNA): TGTGCCAGCAGTTTATTGAGGGCCTCGGCAACTAATGAAAAACTGTTTTTT. This translates into CASSLLRASATNEKLFF.

V usage is TRBV28 and J usage is TRBJ1-5, with TRBD1 matching 8 bases. This CDR3 comprises 16 residues. Trimming took 7 bases from V and 3 from J; bases not matched to a gene: 11. Germline-derived CDR1 and CDR2 are MDHEN and SYDVKM. CDR3 bases: TGTGCCAGCAACTTACAGGGGGATTTGTACAATCAGCCCCAGCATTTT. Protein sequence: CASNLQGDLYNQPQHF.

Turning to this clone: An end of the junction differs from the germline gene, which may be a read error. The CDR3 protein is CASSFGGTGGGLGYGYPF. The CDR3 DNA reads TGTGCCAGCAGCTTCGGAGGGACAGGGGGCGGTCTAGGCTATGGCTACCCCTTC. The V gene is TRBV5-6, the J gene TRBJ1-2; TRBD1 agrees at 12 bases. Germline-derived CDR1 and CDR2 are SGHDT and YYEEEE. This CDR3 has 18 amino acids.

This clone was recorded a few times. The rearrangement links TRBV6-1 to TRBJ1-5; D ambiguous. The germline V and J ends were trimmed by 8 bases and 0 bases, with 8 bases remaining between them. Per the germline V gene, CDR1 is MNHNS and CDR2 is SASEGT. This CDR3 has 13 amino acids. The CDR3 DNA is TGTGCCAGCCACTACGGTAGCAATCAGCCCCAGCATTTT. Protein product: CASHYGSNQPQHF.

The chain combines TRBV29-1 with TRBJ2-5, with D perhaps TRBD2 (6 bases). Germline CDR1 and CDR2: SQVTM and ANQGSEA. The ends were cut back, 7 bases at V and 4 bases at J, with 19 bases in the middle. The CDR3 consists of 14 residues. The CDR3 nucleotides are TGCAGCGCCCGGGCCGGGGGAGGAGGAGAGACCCAGTACTTC. Its protein is CSARAGGGGETQYF.

The chain has TRBV7-9 and TRBJ1-1; the D gene is possibly TRBD1 (6 bases). Trimming took 5 bases from V and 2 from J, leaving 12 bases between them. The length of the CDR3 is 14 residues. CDR1 is SEHNR and CDR2 is FQNEAQ in the germline V gene (reference sequence). In DNA form, the CDR3 reads TGTGCCAGCAGCAGGACAGCCTCTAACACTGAAGCTTTCTTT. This gives the protein CASSRTASNTEAFF.

J is TRBJ1-4 and V is TRBV2, with 9 bases matching TRBD1. V trimming: 7 bases; J trimming: 7 bases; junction bases outside the gene matches: 4. Per the germline V gene, CDR1 is SNHLY and CDR2 is FYNNEI. CDR3 length equals 13 residues. CDR3 residues: CASNRGRIEKLFF. The DNA for the CDR3 is TGTGCCAGCAACAGGGGGCGCATTGAAAAACTGTTTTTT.

The V and J genes are TRBV6-4 and TRBJ1-1; 8 bases match TRBD1. This CDR3 has 14 residues. With V trimmed by 4 bases and J by 4 bases, 5 bases remained unmatched. CDR1 is MRHNA, CDR2 SNTAGT, per germline. CDR3 in amino acids: CASSAGQGGTEAFF. CDR3 in DNA: TGTGCCAGCAGTGCCGGACAGGGAGGCACTGAAGCTTTCTTT.

V is TRBV5-1 and J is TRBJ1-3, with D hard to call. V lost 0 bases, J lost 4 bases, and 8 bases lay in between. CDR3 length: 14 residues. Germline-derived CDR1 and CDR2 are SGHRS and YFSETQ. The CDR3: CASSLDHLGNTIYF. For the CDR3, the DNA is TGCGCCAGCAGCTTGGACCACCTAGGAAACACCATATATTTT.

With regard to this clone: One end of the junction does not line up with germline, which may come from a read error. The V call is TRBV7-9, the J call TRBJ2-5; TRBD2 might be the D (6 bases). The germline V gene encodes CDR1 SEHNR and CDR2 FQNEAQ (reference sequence). The CDR3 is made up of 13 amino acids. The DNA of the CDR3 is TGTGCCAGCAGTTATCAGGGAGGAGAGGCCCAGTACTTC. Amino acids: CASSYQGGEAQYF.

The rearrangement joins TRBV30 to TRBJ2-5, with TRBD2 matching 7 bases. Germline CDR1 is GTSNPN and CDR2 is SVGIG (reference sequence). The CDR3 runs 18 residues. Trimming removed 1 base from V and 7 bases from J; junction bases left unmatched: 21. The CDR3 loop is CAWSGYHVGGDKAGTQYF. The CDR3 DNA is TGTGCCTGGAGTGGATACCATGTTGGGGGGGATAAAGCAGGGACCCAGTACTTC.

This rearrangement joins TRBV7-9 to TRBJ1-3, with TRBD1 as a possible D gene (5 bases). Germline lookup yields CDR1 SEHNR and CDR2 FQNEAQ (reference sequence). CDR3 length equals 18 residues. V lost 7 bases and J 0 bases, leaving 22 bases between the germline ends. The CDR3 protein is CASNQERAGFSSGNTIYF. The CDR3 DNA reads TGTGCCAGCAACCAAGAAAGGGCAGGGTTCAGCTCTGGAAACACCATATATTTT.

The V gene is TRBV6-1, the J gene TRBJ1-5; D possibly corresponds to TRBD1 (5 bases). The CDR3 has 14 residues. CDR1 MNHNS and CDR2 SASEGT come from the germline V gene. The V end lost 5 bases, the J end lost 7 bases, and 15 bases lay between the germline ends. The DNA of the CDR3 is TGTGCCAGCAGTCCCCGGAGGGGCGAACAGCCCCAGCATTTT. It specifies CASSPRRGEQPQHF.

V gene TRBV2 combines with J gene TRBJ2-3, with TRBD2 as a possible D gene (5 bases). V was cut by 6 bases and J by 3 bases, with 10 bases left in between. This CDR3 contains 13 residues. Germline CDR1 SNHLY, CDR2 FYNNEI. The CDR3 DNA sequence: TGTGCCAGCAGAGCCCGGGGAACAGATACGCAGTATTTT. Translated, it gives CASRARGTDTQYF.

Written as DNA, the CDR3 is TGTGCCAGCAGTGAACTATTCAGGGCGGTCCATGAGCAGTTCTTC. Its protein product is CASSELFRAVHEQFF. The rearrangement joins TRBV27 to TRBJ2-1; D is possibly TRBD1 (5 bases). V was trimmed by 5 bases and J by 8 bases, leaving 19 bases between them. Germline lookup yields CDR1 MNHEY and CDR2 SMNVEV (reference sequence). This CDR3 has 15 residues.

This clone occurred a few times. This chain joins TRBV5-1 and TRBJ2-2; D perhaps matches TRBD1 (6 bases). Trimming removed 2 bases at V and 4 bases at J, with 12 bases between. This CDR3 is 15 amino acids long. Germline V gives CDR1 SGHRS, CDR2 YFSETQ. Here the CDR3 reads CASSLDRSGTGELFF. CDR3 in DNA: TGCGCCAGCAGCTTAGACAGGTCGGGCACCGGGGAGCTGTTTTTT.

J is TRBJ2-1 and V is TRBV5-1; 8 bases fit TRBD2. Trimming took 4 bases from V and 1 from J; bases not matched to a gene: 7. CDR1 and CDR2 from the germline V gene are SGHRS and YFSETQ. The CDR3 spans 16 residues. This chain's CDR3 is CASSPHLAGSYNEQFF. In DNA, the CDR3 is TGCGCCAGCAGCCCTCACCTAGCGGGTTCCTACAATGAGCAGTTCTTC.

Concerning this clone: A read error may produce the germline difference seen at one junction end. The CDR3 coding sequence is TGTGCCAGCAGCCAGGGACAGGGCCTTGGCTACCCCTTC. This translates into CASSQGQGLGYPF. The rearrangement uses TRBV5-4 and TRBJ1-2; 9 nucleotides line up with TRBD1. CDR3 length: 13 residues. Germline values: CDR1 SGHNT, CDR2 YYREEE (reference sequence).

This chain uses TRBV28 with TRBJ1-6; D uncertain. Germline-derived CDR1 and CDR2 are MDHEN and SYDVKM. The CDR3 runs to 15 residues. V lost 2 bases, J lost 5 bases, and 10 bases lay in between. The CDR3 DNA follows: TGTGCCAGCAGTTTAGGTCAGGCAAATAATTCACCCCTCCACTTT. It translates to CASSLGQANNSPLHF.

The chain carries TRBV6-1 and TRBJ2-7, with D possibly TRBD2 on 6 matching bases. V was cut by 1 base and J by 3 bases, with 10 bases left in between. The CDR3 extends over 14 amino acids. CDR1 MNHNS and CDR2 SASEGT come from the germline V gene. CDR3 loop: CASSEGGVLYEQYF. The CDR3 DNA reads TGTGCCAGCAGTGAAGGGGGGGTACTCTACGAGCAGTACTTC.

The rearrangement joins TRBV28 to TRBJ2-3, with unresolved D. The CDR3 extends over 14 amino acids. Trimming pared 3 bases from V and 4 bases from J, leaving 11 bases between. Germline V gene sequence: CDR1 MDHEN, CDR2 SYDVKM. The DNA for the CDR3 is TGTGCCAGCAGTTTCCCCGGAGAAGCAGATACGCAGTATTTT. This codes for CASSFPGEADTQYF.

This clone was detected a few times. The same CDR3 also results from other DNA sequences found in this sample. The chain recombines TRBV6-1 with TRBJ1-2; a possible D gene is TRBD1 (5 bases). Germline V gene lookup returns CDR1 MNHNS and CDR2 SASEGT. This CDR3 is 13 amino acids long. The germline V and J ends were trimmed by 4 bases and 4 bases, with 10 bases remaining between them. In DNA, the CDR3 is TGTGCCAGCAGTGTCACAGGCTTCTATGGCTACACCTTC. This encodes CASSVTGFYGYTF.

For the CDR3, the DNA is TGTGCCAGCAGACGGGAGGGCCTTGAGACCCAGTACTTC. Its protein product is CASRREGLETQYF. The V gene is TRBV2, the J gene TRBJ2-5; 8 nucleotides match TRBD2. Per germline, CDR1 SNHLY and CDR2 FYNNEI. J lost 5 bases, V lost 6 bases, and 5 bases had no gene match. CDR3 length equals 13 residues.